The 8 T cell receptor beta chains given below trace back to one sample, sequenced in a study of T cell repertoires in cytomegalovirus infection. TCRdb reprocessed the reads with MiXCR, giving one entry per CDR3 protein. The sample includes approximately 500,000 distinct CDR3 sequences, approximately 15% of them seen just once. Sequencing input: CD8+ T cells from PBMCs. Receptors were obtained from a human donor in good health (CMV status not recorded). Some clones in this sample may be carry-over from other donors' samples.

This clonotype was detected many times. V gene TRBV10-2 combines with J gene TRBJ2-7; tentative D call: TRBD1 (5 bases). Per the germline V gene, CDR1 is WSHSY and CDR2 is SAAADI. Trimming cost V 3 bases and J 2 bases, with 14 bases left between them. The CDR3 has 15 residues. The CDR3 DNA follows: TGCGCCAGCAGTGATTTAGGGGCCCGCCCCTACGAGCAGTACTTC. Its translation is CASSDLGARPYEQYF.

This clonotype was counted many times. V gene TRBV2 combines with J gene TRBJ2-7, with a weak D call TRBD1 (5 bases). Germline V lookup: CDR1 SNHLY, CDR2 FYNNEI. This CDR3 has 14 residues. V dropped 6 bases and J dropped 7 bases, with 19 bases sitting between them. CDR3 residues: CASRGLRDSEEQYF. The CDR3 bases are TGTGCCAGCAGAGGTCTCAGGGATTCGGAAGAGCAGTACTTC. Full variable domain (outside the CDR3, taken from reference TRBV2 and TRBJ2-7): EPEVTQTPSHQVTQMGQEVILRCVPISNHLYFYWYRQILGQKVEFLVSFYNNEISEKSEIFDDQFSVERPDGSNFTLKIRSTKLEDSAMYFCASRGLRDSEEQYFGPGTRLTVT.

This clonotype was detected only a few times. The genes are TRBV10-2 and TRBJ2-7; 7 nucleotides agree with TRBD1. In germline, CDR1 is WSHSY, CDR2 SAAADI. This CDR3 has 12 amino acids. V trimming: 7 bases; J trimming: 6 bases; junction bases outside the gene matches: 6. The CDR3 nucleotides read TGCGCCAGCACCGGGACAGAGGCCGAGCAGTACTTC. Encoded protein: CASTGTEAEQYF.

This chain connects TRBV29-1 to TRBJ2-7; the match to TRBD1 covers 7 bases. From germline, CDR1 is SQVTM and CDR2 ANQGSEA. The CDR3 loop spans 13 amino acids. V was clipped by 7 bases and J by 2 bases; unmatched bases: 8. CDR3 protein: CSARTGRAYEQYF. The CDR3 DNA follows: TGCAGCGCACGGACAGGCCGGGCCTACGAGCAGTACTTC.

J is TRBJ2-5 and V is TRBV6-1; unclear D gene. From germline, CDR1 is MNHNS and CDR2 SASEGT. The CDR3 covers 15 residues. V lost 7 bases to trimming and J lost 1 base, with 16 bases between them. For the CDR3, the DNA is TGTGCCAGCACGAAAAGCCGCGCCATCCAAGAGACCCAGTACTTC. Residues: CASTKSRAIQETQYF.

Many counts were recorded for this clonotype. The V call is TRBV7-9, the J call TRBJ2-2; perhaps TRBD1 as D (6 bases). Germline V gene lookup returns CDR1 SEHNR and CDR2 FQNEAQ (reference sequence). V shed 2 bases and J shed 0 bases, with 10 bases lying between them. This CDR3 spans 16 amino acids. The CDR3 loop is CASSLKGVTNTGELFF. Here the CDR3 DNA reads TGTGCCAGCAGCTTAAAGGGGGTCACGAACACCGGGGAGCTGTTTTTT.

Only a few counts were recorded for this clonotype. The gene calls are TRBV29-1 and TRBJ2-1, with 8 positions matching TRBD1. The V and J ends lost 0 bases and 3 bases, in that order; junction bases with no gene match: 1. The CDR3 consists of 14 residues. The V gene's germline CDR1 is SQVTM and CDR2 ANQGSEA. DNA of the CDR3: TGCAGCGTTGAAGAGGACAGGGACTACAATGAGCAGTTCTTC. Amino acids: CSVEEDRDYNEQFF.

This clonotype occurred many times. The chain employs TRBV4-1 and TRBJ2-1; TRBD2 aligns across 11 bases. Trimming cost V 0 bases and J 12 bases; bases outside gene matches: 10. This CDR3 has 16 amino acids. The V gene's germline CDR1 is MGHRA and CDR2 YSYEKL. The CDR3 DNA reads TGCGCCAGCAGCCAAGATGTAGCGGGAGGGAACGTCAGGCAGTTCTTC. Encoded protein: CASSQDVAGGNVRQFF.